Sequencing of this T cell receptor beta chain was carried out in a study of beta chain features in type 1 diabetes. Study-wide context: Comparable age, gender and cell yields were observed in patients relative to healthy donors. Findings and limits, study-wide: The analysis here could not establish whether HLA type shapes TCRB rearrangement. Equally in patients and controls, shorter templates might have been favored by PCR. The naive, central memory and Treg TCRB repertoires of patients appeared to be more similar to one another than those of healthy donors.

CDR3 length: 15 residues. Trimming took 2 bases from V and 1 from J, leaving 11 bases between them. In germline, CDR1 is SNHLY, CDR2 FYNNEI. A remark on this clone: Its antigen remains unknown.

Every bit of the isolated RNA underwent reverse transcription, so sequencing read expressed TCRB transcripts. Only in-frame clones appear in the TCRdb table, and some are missing; sequencing was by immunoSEQ multiplex PCR. The sample has about 210,000 clones, about a tenth seen once. This TCR was sampled from a young man in good health. Specimen: central memory CD4+ T cells from blood. The chain combines TRBV2 with TRBJ2-5; tentatively, D is TRBD1 or TRBD2 (5 bases each). Written as DNA, the CDR3 is TGTGCCAGCAGTGAACTTCCGGGGCGCCAAGAGACCCAGTACTTC. This sequence encodes CASSELPGRQETQYF.